This TCR beta chain emerged from a study of neoadjuvant anti-PD-1 for oral cavity cancer. Whole-study context: Before surgery, most patients got three to four biweekly 3 mg/kg nivolumab doses. Around day 43, patients without progression received a fourth nivolumab dose before surgery.

The germline V and J ends were trimmed by 3 bases and 5 bases, with 10 bases remaining between them. From germline, CDR1 is LNHDA and CDR2 SQIVND (reference sequence). CDR3 size: 13 residues. The repertoire was sequenced with immunoSEQ multiplex PCR; TCRdb's copy has only in-frame clones and lacks some. The data contain more than 10,000 clones, approximately 66% of them seen just once; the ten biggest clones take up more than 2%. These newly diagnosed stage II-IVA oral cavity squamous cell carcinoma patients had no prior systemic or radiation treatment. Cohort: HPV-negative, locally advanced oral cavity squamous cell carcinoma patients.

The V gene is TRBV19, the J gene TRBJ2-5, with D hard to call. The sequencing used PBMCs, collected before nivolumab (anti-PD-1) treatment. The origin of this receptor is a person between 35 and 79 years old with oral cavity squamous cell carcinoma. The CDR3 protein is CASSIRHGETQYF. The CDR3 DNA is TGTGCCAGTAGTATCCGACACGGGGAGACCCAGTACTTC.